This T cell receptor (beta chain) was recorded in a study of T cell clonotyping in hematopoietic cell transplantation. Turning to the study itself: Cytoreduction preceded collection of pretransplant recipient samples. Whole-study results and caveats: Pathologically expanded recipient clonotypes increased progressively from day 30 to day 180 as diversity fell.

Only in-frame clones appear in the TCRdb table, and some are missing; sequencing was by immunoSEQ multiplex PCR. The table lists about 41,000 clones, 85% of them singletons. On this clone itself: Its target is unknown.

Time point of the sample: recipient sample about 28 days before transplant, after cytoreduction. Samples: about 28 days before transplant, then days 30, 100 and 180 after. The source material was peripheral blood mononuclear cells, sampled before stem cell transplant. The TCR was taken from a man in his sixties with acute myeloid leukemia. Some clones in this sample may be carry-over from other donors' samples.

CDR3 amino acids: CASSYGAGTYEQYF. The CDR3 DNA reads as TGTGCCAGCAGTTACGGGGCGGGCACCTACGAGCAGTACTTC. V usage is TRBV6-5 and J usage is TRBJ2-7; either TRBD1 or TRBD2 may fit D (5 bases each). CDR3 length: 14 residues. From germline, CDR1 is MNHEY and CDR2 SVGAGI. V was pared by 2 bases and J by 2 bases, with 10 bases between.